This T cell receptor (beta chain) was captured by sequencing in a study of CXCR3-negative and CXCR3-positive naive CD8 T cells. For this clonotype: Its antigen is as yet unknown.

Naive CD8+ T cells showed CD45RO-CCR7+CD27+CD95-. Overall study findings and caveats: Cryopreserved PBMCs had partly decreased CXCR3 expression; fresh PBMCs were used in most assays. TRB CDR3s were more hydrophobic in CXCR3-positive than in CXCR3-negative naive cells.

The TRB libraries of cDNA were built by UMI-labeled 5' RACE. From the 5' RACE reads, TCRdb lists one entry per CDR3 protein and no DNA. This table lists about 66,000 distinct CDR3 sequences. The CDR3 totals 14 residues. Germline-derived CDR1 and CDR2 are SQVTM and ANQGSEA. The clonotype originates from a human donor in good health. Some clones in this sample may be carry-over from other donors' samples. The specimen sequenced was naive CXCR3- CD8+ T cells from blood. Regarding subset: CD45RO-CCR7+CD27+CD95- naive CD8+ T cells lacking CXCR3 (TNR3-). The rearrangement joins TRBV29-1 to TRBJ2-1; TCRdb's D call, TRBD2, is unchecked because there is no DNA. The CDR3 sequence is CSVEIAGAYNEQFF.